The 14 T cell receptor beta chains reported below all come from one sample, sequenced in a study of T cells after yellow fever vaccination. TCRdb redid the calling of the 5' RACE reads with MiXCR, one entry per CDR3 protein. Here the sample spans about 260,000 distinct CDR3 sequences, over 10% being singletons. The sample was CD4+ T cells sorted from PBMCs, taken 45 days after the yellow fever booster vaccination. These receptors originate from a man between 25 and 39 years old who received the YFV17D yellow fever vaccine.

This clonotype has only a few counts. The chain has TRBV10-3 and TRBJ2-7; D perhaps matches TRBD2 (7 bases). CDR3 length equals 14 residues. V dropped 2 bases and J dropped 3 bases, with 11 bases sitting between them. Germline V lookup: CDR1 ENHRY, CDR2 SYGVKD. CDR3 coding DNA: TGTGCCATCAGTGAGGCGGGGGCATACTACGAGCAGTACTTC. This sequence encodes CAISEAGAYYEQYF.

This clonotype showed up just a few times. The rearrangement joins TRBV5-1 to TRBJ2-2, with 12 bases fitting TRBD2. J gave up 4 bases and V 0 bases, and 13 bases lay outside the gene matches. This CDR3 spans 20 amino acids. The germline V gene encodes CDR1 SGHRS and CDR2 YFSETQ. The CDR3: CASSLAPGLAGLKTTGELFF. DNA of the CDR3: TGCGCCAGCAGCTTGGCCCCGGGACTAGCGGGCCTAAAAACCACCGGGGAGCTGTTTTTT.

This clonotype was counted many times. The chain combines TRBV20-1 with TRBJ2-1; D may be TRBD2 (5 bases). Looked up from germline, CDR1 is DFQATT and CDR2 is SNEGSKA (reference sequence). V was shortened by 0 bases and J by 0 bases, with 12 bases between the two germline ends. CDR3 length: 16 amino acids. CDR3 bases: TGCAGTGCTAGAGATCTGCAGCGGTCCTCCTACAATGAGCAGTTCTTC. Translated: CSARDLQRSSYNEQFF.

In its sample, this clonotype was seen many times. The chain carries TRBV5-1 and TRBJ2-1, with TRBD2 identical over 9 bases. The CDR3 is 16 amino acids. Germline V gene lookup returns CDR1 SGHRS and CDR2 YFSETQ. V shed 0 bases, J shed 7 bases, and the junction held 8 bases outside the gene matches. CDR3 sequence (DNA): TGCGCCAGCAGCTTGGCTACCGGGACTAGCTTAAATGAGCAGTTCTTC. It is translated as CASSLATGTSLNEQFF.

The J gene is TRBJ1-5, the V gene TRBV7-2; D call uncertain. Deletions cut 5 bases from V and 0 bases from J, with 11 bases between. Germline-derived CDR1 and CDR2 are SGHTA and FQGNSA. The CDR3 length is 15 residues. The CDR3 DNA reads as TGTGCCAGCAGCCTCCGACACTCTAGCAATCAGCCCCAGCATTTT. Its translation: CASSLRHSSNQPQHF.

This clonotype was seen only a few times. The J gene is TRBJ1-5, the V gene TRBV4-2; D not resolved. V was shortened by 0 bases and J by 4 bases, with 7 bases between the two germline ends. This CDR3 contains 14 residues. Germline V lookup: CDR1 LGHNA, CDR2 YNFKEQ. This chain's CDR3 is CASSQDGFNQPQHF. The CDR3 nucleotides read TGTGCCAGCAGCCAAGATGGATTTAATCAGCCCCAGCATTTT.

V gene TRBV12-3 or TRBV12-4 combines with J gene TRBJ2-5, with D perhaps matching TRBD2 (5 bases). CDR3 length equals 12 residues. Deletions cut 4 bases from V and 7 bases from J, with 10 bases between. The DNA of the CDR3 is TGTGCCAGCAGTTCAGACCGGGGGACCCAGTACTTC. Protein product: CASSSDRGTQYF.

This clonotype showed up just a few times. The V gene is TRBV5-1, the J gene TRBJ2-2; D tentatively reads TRBD1 or TRBD2 (5 bases each). The V gene lost 0 bases and the J gene lost 6 bases, with 15 bases spanning the gap. There are 16 residues in the CDR3. Germline-derived CDR1 and CDR2 are SGHRS and YFSETQ. For the CDR3, the DNA is TGCGCCAGCAGCTTGGAAAGAACCGGGACGGCCGGGGAGCTGTTTTTT. The encoded protein is CASSLERTGTAGELFF.

This clonotype showed up many times. The DNA for the CDR3 is TGCAGTGCTAGAAGGGGACAAGAGACCCAGTACTTC. Translating it yields CSARRGQETQYF. V gene TRBV20-1 combines with J gene TRBJ2-5, with D maybe TRBD1 (5 bases). Germline CDR1 reads DFQATT; CDR2 reads SNEGSKA (reference sequence). This CDR3 is built from 12 residues. The V end was cut by 2 bases, the J end by 2 bases, with 6 bases between.

V gene TRBV7-2 combines with J gene TRBJ2-5, with 8 bases matching TRBD2. V lost 5 bases and J lost 0; bases outside the gene matches: 8. Germline CDR1 reads SGHTA; CDR2 reads FQGNSA. This CDR3 has 16 residues. CDR3 DNA: TGTGCCAGCAGCCGTAGCGGGACCGTTTACCAAGAGACCCAGTACTTC. Translation: CASSRSGTVYQETQYF.

The genes are TRBV15 and TRBJ2-7; 7 positions agree with TRBD1. The V gene's germline CDR1 is LNHNV and CDR2 YYDKDF (reference sequence). J was trimmed by 9 bases and V by 0 bases; bases with no gene match: 11. The CDR3 extends over 15 amino acids. The CDR3 DNA is TGTGCCACCAGCAGAGATTTAGACAGGGCAAGCGGGCAGTACTTC. Its protein is CATSRDLDRASGQYF.

On this clonotype itself: A much larger clone sits a single nucleotide away, making a read error possible. The rearrangement uses TRBV20-1 and TRBJ2-1; D may match TRBD1 or TRBD2 (5 bases each). This CDR3 contains 13 residues. V was pared by 5 bases and J by 12 bases, with 20 bases between. Germline-derived CDR1 and CDR2 are DFQATT and SNEGSKA (reference sequence). The CDR3 sequence: CSAPIVASGAQFF. CDR3 bases: TGCAGTGCTCCAATAGTGGCGTCCGGGGCGCAGTTCTTC.

This clonotype has a handful of counts. This chain links TRBV18 with TRBJ2-1; D uncertain. V was shortened by 6 bases and J by 3 bases, with 15 bases between the two germline ends. The CDR3 runs to 15 residues. Germline assignment: CDR1 KGHSH and CDR2 LQKENI. The DNA for the CDR3 is TGTGCCAGCTCTCAAGCGAGTGCAGACTACAATGAGCAGTTCTTC. Translating gives CASSQASADYNEQFF.

Only a few counts were recorded for this clonotype. This sequence joins TRBV15 and TRBJ1-5; D ambiguous. Germline V CDR1 and CDR2: LNHNV, YYDKDF (reference sequence). Between the trimmed V and J ends, which lost 3 bases and 0 bases, there was a span of 12 bases. The CDR3 loop spans 16 amino acids. CDR3 amino acids: CATSRGVVYSNQPQHF. CDR3 nucleotides: TGTGCCACCAGCAGGGGAGTCGTTTATAGCAATCAGCCCCAGCATTTT.